A single sample gave rise to the 25 T cell receptor beta chains below, sequenced in a study of blood T cell repertoires in COVID-19 (dated by TCRdb to the early 2020s). The library came from the immunoSEQ multiplex PCR assay. Imported from immuneACCESS, the table was reduced by TCRdb to in-frame sequences with V and J called. These copies leave out some clones; in studies compared against another copy, an unresolved V gene accounts for under half, and the cause of the remainder is not known. The sample profile shows some 150,000 clones; 90% of them were found once. 9.5% to 12% of the sample belongs to the ten largest clones. The sample was peripheral blood. Receptor source: an elderly woman with acute or convalescent COVID-19.

The chain couples TRBV5-1 to TRBJ1-2, with 8 bases fitting TRBD1. The CDR3 extends over 13 amino acids. Germline values: CDR1 SGHRS, CDR2 YFSETQ. V was pared by 3 bases and J by 8 bases, with 6 bases of the junction left unmatched. The CDR3 DNA is TGCGCCAGCAGCTCTCAGGACAGGGCAGGCTACACCTTC. Residues: CASSSQDRAGYTF. Full variable domain (missing parts from reference TRBV5-1 and TRBJ1-2): KAGVTQTPRYLIKTRGQQVTLSCSPISGHRSVSWYQQTPGQGLQFLFEYFSETQRNKGNFPGRFSGRQFSNSRSEMNVSTLELGDSALYLCASSSQDRAGYTFGSGTRLTVV.

The chain couples TRBV3-1 (or the pseudogene TRBV3-2) to TRBJ2-7; 9 bases are a match to TRBD1. The CDR3 loop spans 15 amino acids. CDR1 is LGHDT, CDR2 YNNKEL, per germline (reference sequence). Trimming took 2 bases from V and 1 from J; bases not matched to a gene: 3. DNA for the CDR3: TGTGCCAGCAGCCAACTGGACAGGGGATCCTACGAGCAGTACTTC. Amino acids: CASSQLDRGSYEQYF.

J is TRBJ2-3 and V is TRBV7-9; D perhaps matches TRBD1 (5 bases). The V end was cut by 4 bases, the J end by 3 bases, with 8 bases between. The germline CDR1 and CDR2 sequences are SEHNR and FQNEAQ (reference sequence). The CDR3 has 13 amino acids. The CDR3 nucleotides are TGTGCCAGCAGCTATACAGGAACAGATACGCAGTATTTT. This encodes CASSYTGTDTQYF.

The V call is TRBV19, the J call TRBJ1-4, with TRBD1 identical over 8 bases. Germline V CDR1 and CDR2: LNHDA, SQIVND (reference sequence). After removal of 3 bases from V and 2 bases from J, the junction contained 8 bases not matched to a gene. There are 17 residues in the CDR3. The CDR3 DNA reads as TGTGCCAGTAGTATGCTCCTGGACAGGGCTACTAATGAAAAACTGTTTTTT. Protein product: CASSMLLDRATNEKLFF.

The CDR3 DNA sequence: TGTGCCTGGAGCCCTGGCAGGCTAGAGACCCAGTACTTC. This encodes CAWSPGRLETQYF. The V call is TRBV30, the J call TRBJ2-5; D gene uncertain. The CDR3 length is 13 residues. Germline V CDR1 and CDR2: GTSNPN, SVGIG (reference sequence). Between the trimmed V and J ends, which lost 3 bases and 4 bases, there was a span of 12 bases.

This chain joins TRBV3-1 (or the pseudogene TRBV3-2) and TRBJ1-1; perhaps TRBD1 as D (6 bases). Trimming shortened V by 3 bases and J by 4 bases, and 15 bases separated the two germline ends. Germline V lookup: CDR1 LGHDT, CDR2 YNNKEL (reference sequence). The CDR3 loop spans 15 amino acids. In DNA form, the CDR3 reads TGTGCCAGCAGCCAGGCAGGGAGGGGGACCACTGAAGCTTTCTTT. Translating it yields CASSQAGRGTTEAFF.

The chain couples TRBV7-8 to TRBJ1-4, with 8 bases identical to TRBD1. J gave up 7 bases and V 0 bases, and 7 bases lay outside the gene matches. Germline CDR1 SGHVS, CDR2 FQNEAQ. The CDR3 runs 16 residues. CDR3 bases: TGTGCCAGCAGCTTAGCGAGGCGGCAGGGGGCTGAAAAACTGTTTTTT. Encoded protein: CASSLARRQGAEKLFF.

The V and J genes are TRBV5-1 and TRBJ2-1; the match to TRBD2 covers 14 bases. Trimming cost V 3 bases and J 3 bases; bases outside gene matches: 8. The germline CDR1 and CDR2 sequences are SGHRS and YFSETQ. The CDR3 is 18 amino acids. CDR3 DNA: TGCGCCAGCAGCTCTGGACTAGCGGGGGGAACCATCTACAATGAGCAGTTCTTC. As protein: CASSSGLAGGTIYNEQFF.

V usage is TRBV3-1 (or the pseudogene TRBV3-2) and J usage is TRBJ2-5; 8 positions agree with TRBD1. Germline trimming cut 5 bases from V and 1 base from J; bases unmatched to any gene: 3. CDR1 and CDR2 from the germline V gene are LGHDT and YNNKEL (reference sequence). The CDR3 consists of 14 residues. CDR3 amino acids: CASSDRGGQETQYF. CDR3 sequence (DNA): TGTGCCAGCAGCGACAGGGGAGGCCAAGAGACCCAGTACTTC.

This clone has only one observation. The genes are TRBV4-1 and TRBJ2-7; 9 positions agree with TRBD2. Germline V lookup: CDR1 MGHRA, CDR2 YSYEKL. The CDR3 runs to 19 residues. Trimming took 0 bases from V and 1 from J; bases not matched to a gene: 13. Here the CDR3 reads CASSQDRALISGGSYEQYF. CDR3 DNA sequence: TGCGCCAGCAGCCAAGATAGGGCCCTGATTAGCGGGGGATCCTACGAGCAGTACTTC.

This chain joins TRBV6-1 and TRBJ2-5; 8 bases agree with TRBD1. V trimming: 1 base; J trimming: 2 bases; junction bases outside the gene matches: 3. CDR1 and CDR2 from the germline V gene are MNHNS and SASEGT. The CDR3 spans 15 residues. CDR3 sequence reads: CASSEVRTGQETQYF. CDR3 DNA sequence: TGTGCCAGCAGTGAAGTTCGGACAGGGCAAGAGACCCAGTACTTC.

V usage is TRBV19 and J usage is TRBJ2-5, with D possibly TRBD1 on 6 matching bases. The CDR3 is made up of 15 amino acids. Trimming took 3 bases from V and 3 from J, leaving 14 bases between them. Looked up from germline, CDR1 is LNHDA and CDR2 is SQIVND (reference sequence). For the CDR3, the DNA is TGTGCCAGTAGTATGGGCGACAGGTGGGAAGAGACCCAGTACTTC. This codes for CASSMGDRWEETQYF.

The rearrangement uses TRBV6-5 and TRBJ1-5; TRBD1 agrees at 7 bases. The CDR3 is 15 amino acids. J gave up 2 bases and V 6 bases, and 7 bases lay outside the gene matches. The germline V gene encodes CDR1 MNHEY and CDR2 SVGAGI. The CDR3 nucleotides are TGTGCCAGCAGAAAAGGGGGCGCCGGCAATCAGCCCCAGCATTTT. As protein: CASRKGGAGNQPQHF.

Here the CDR3 reads CASSSAGTGYYGYTF. DNA of the CDR3: TGTGCCAGCAGCTCGGCAGGGACAGGGTACTATGGCTACACCTTC. The chain is built from TRBV11-3 and TRBJ1-2; 9 nucleotides line up with TRBD1. The junction had 6 bases not matched to a gene; V was cut back by 4 bases and J by 3 bases. The CDR3 consists of 15 residues. Germline-derived CDR1 and CDR2 are SGHNT and YENEEA. The full variable domain, with the rest looked up from reference TRBV11-3 and TRBJ1-2, is EAGVVQSPRYKIIEKKQPVAFWCNPISGHNTLYWYLQNLGQGPELLIRYENEEAVDDSQLPKDRFSAERLKGVDSTLKIQPAELGDSAVYLCASSSAGTGYYGYTFGSGTRLTVV.

V gene TRBV6-2 or TRBV6-3 combines with J gene TRBJ2-1, with 13 bases that match TRBD2. The junction had 6 bases not matched to a gene; V was cut back by 4 bases and J by 0 bases. The germline gives CDR1 MNHEY, CDR2 SVGEGT. The length of the CDR3 is 18 residues. DNA for the CDR3: TGTGCCAGCAGTTGGACTAGCGGGGGCCGGAGCTCCTACAATGAGCAGTTCTTC. It encodes CASSWTSGGRSSYNEQFF.

The chain couples TRBV10-2 to TRBJ2-7; 9 nucleotides agree with TRBD2. This CDR3 is 15 amino acids long. Germline CDR1 reads WSHSY; CDR2 reads SAAADI. The trim removed 3 bases at V and 3 bases at J, leaving 6 bases unmatched. DNA of the CDR3: TGCGCCAGCAGTGATATTAGCGGGGGAAACTACGAGCAGTACTTC. Protein product: CASSDISGGNYEQYF.

The chain recombines TRBV9 with TRBJ1-3, with TRBD1 matching 9 bases. This CDR3 is 15 amino acids long. V shed 4 bases, J shed 4 bases, and the junction held 6 bases outside the gene matches. Germline assignment: CDR1 SGDLS and CDR2 YYNGEE. The DNA for the CDR3 is TGTGCCAGCAGCTTTTCGACAGGGGGAGGAAACACCATATATTTT. Translating it yields CASSFSTGGGNTIYF.

The rearrangement uses TRBV6-5 and TRBJ1-5, with TRBD1 as a possible D gene (5 bases). CDR3 length: 12 amino acids. In germline, CDR1 is MNHEY, CDR2 SVGAGI. V lost 7 bases, J lost 5 bases, and 9 bases lay in between. This chain's CDR3 is CASTTRDQPQHF. DNA for the CDR3: TGTGCCAGCACCACCAGGGATCAGCCCCAGCATTTT.

V gene TRBV30 combines with J gene TRBJ1-2, with 9 nucleotides matching TRBD1. The ends lost 0 bases at V and 2 bases at J; junction bases unmatched: 13. Germline-derived CDR1 and CDR2 are GTSNPN and SVGIG (reference sequence). This CDR3 contains 18 residues. DNA for the CDR3: TGTGCCTGGAGTGTAATATGGGCCGGGACAGGGACCAACTATGGCTACACCTTC. The encoded protein is CAWSVIWAGTGTNYGYTF.

The chain is built from TRBV11-2 and TRBJ2-3, with TRBD1 matching 7 bases. In germline, CDR1 is SGHAT, CDR2 FQNNGV. With V trimmed by 0 bases and J by 2 bases, 2 bases remained unmatched. This CDR3 is built from 15 residues. In DNA, the CDR3 is TGTGCCAGCAGCTTAGACGGGACAGTCACAGATACGCAGTATTTT. It yields the protein CASSLDGTVTDTQYF.

The chain recombines TRBV5-1 with TRBJ2-1; 11 bases fit TRBD2. J was trimmed by 7 bases and V by 6 bases; bases with no gene match: 9. The CDR3 loop spans 15 amino acids. Germline V CDR1 and CDR2: SGHRS, YFSETQ. CDR3 DNA sequence: TGCGCCAGCACCCCTCTAGCGGGGGGCGGGAATGAGCAGTTCTTC. Protein sequence: CASTPLAGGGNEQFF.

The chain uses TRBV4-3 and TRBJ1-2, with D unclear. Between the trimmed V and J ends, which lost 4 bases and 5 bases, there was a span of 14 bases. The germline V gene encodes CDR1 LGHNA and CDR2 YSLEER. This CDR3 has 14 residues. CDR3 coding DNA: TGCGCCAGCAGCCCAACGTACTCTGCTTATGGCTACACCTTC. Its translation: CASSPTYSAYGYTF.

The rearrangement links TRBV19 to TRBJ1-1; 9 nucleotides agree with TRBD1. The J segment lost 1 base and the V segment lost 6 bases, leaving 3 bases of the junction unmatched. The CDR3 contains 14 residues. Germline V gives CDR1 LNHDA, CDR2 SQIVND (reference sequence). This CDR3 is CASRQQGANTEAFF. The CDR3 nucleotides are TGTGCCAGTAGGCAACAGGGGGCGAACACTGAAGCTTTCTTT.

This rearrangement joins TRBV11-2 to TRBJ1-1, with 9 bases identical to TRBD1. Trimming cost V 4 bases and J 4 bases; bases outside gene matches: 4. Germline-derived CDR1 and CDR2 are SGHAT and FQNNGV. The CDR3 sequence is 14 residues long. In nucleotides, the CDR3 is TGTGCCAGCAGCTCCACGACAGGGGGCACTGAAGCTTTCTTT. As protein: CASSSTTGGTEAFF.

The J gene is TRBJ2-5, the V gene TRBV3-1 (or the pseudogene TRBV3-2), with TRBD2 identical over 7 bases. This CDR3 region has 16 residues. CDR1 is LGHDT and CDR2 is YNNKEL in the germline V gene (reference sequence). V shed 3 bases, J shed 5 bases, and the junction held 12 bases outside the gene matches. In DNA form, the CDR3 reads TGTGCCAGCAGCCAGCGTGAGGTAGCGCGGGGGGAGACCCAGTACTTC. Translation: CASSQREVARGETQYF.